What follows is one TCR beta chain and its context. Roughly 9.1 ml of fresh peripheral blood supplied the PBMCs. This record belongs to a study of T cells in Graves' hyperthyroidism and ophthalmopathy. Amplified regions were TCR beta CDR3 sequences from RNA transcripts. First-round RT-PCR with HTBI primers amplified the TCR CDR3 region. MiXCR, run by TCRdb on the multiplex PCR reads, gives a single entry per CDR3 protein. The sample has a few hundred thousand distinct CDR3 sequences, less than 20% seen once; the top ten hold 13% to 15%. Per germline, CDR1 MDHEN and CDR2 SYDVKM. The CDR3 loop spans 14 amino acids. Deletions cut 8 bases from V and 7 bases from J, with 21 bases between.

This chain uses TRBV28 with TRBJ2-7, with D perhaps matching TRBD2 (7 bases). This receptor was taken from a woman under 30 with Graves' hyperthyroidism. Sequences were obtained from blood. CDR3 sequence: CASGGGEATGEQYF. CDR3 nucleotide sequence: TGTGCCAGCGGGGGGGGCGAGGCGACGGGAGAGCAGTACTTC.